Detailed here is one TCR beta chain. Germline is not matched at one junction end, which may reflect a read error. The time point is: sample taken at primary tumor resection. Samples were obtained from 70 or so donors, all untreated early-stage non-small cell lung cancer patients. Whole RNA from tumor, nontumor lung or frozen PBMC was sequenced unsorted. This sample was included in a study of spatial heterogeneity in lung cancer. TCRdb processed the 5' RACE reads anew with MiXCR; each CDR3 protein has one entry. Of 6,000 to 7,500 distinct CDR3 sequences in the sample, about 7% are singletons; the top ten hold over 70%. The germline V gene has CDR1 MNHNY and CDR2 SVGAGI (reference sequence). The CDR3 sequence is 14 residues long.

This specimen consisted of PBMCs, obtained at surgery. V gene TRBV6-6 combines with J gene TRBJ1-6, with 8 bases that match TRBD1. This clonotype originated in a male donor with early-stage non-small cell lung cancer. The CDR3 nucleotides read TGTGCCACTTACGGACAGGGCTATATTTCACCCCTCCACTTT. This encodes CATYGQGYISPLHF.